The 7 T cell receptor beta chains in this list originate from one sample, sequenced in a study of T cells in Graves' hyperthyroidism and ophthalmopathy. Researchers took RNA transcripts and amplified the TCR beta CDR3 regions from them. The TCR CDR3 was amplified in a first-round RT-PCR using the HTBI primer set. Each CDR3 protein gets one entry after TCRdb re-called the multiplex PCR reads with MiXCR. The table includes around 700,000 distinct CDR3 sequences, under 20% detected once. Sequenced input: blood. All receptors come from a woman aged 50 to 65 with Graves' hyperthyroidism that later progressed to Graves' ophthalmopathy.

The V and J genes are TRBV27 and TRBJ2-1, with TRBD1 matching over 9 bases. V was pared by 1 base and J by 9 bases, with 10 bases of the junction left unmatched. The CDR3 contains 16 residues. Germline V gene data show CDR1 as MNHEY and CDR2 as SMNVEV (reference sequence). CDR3 DNA sequence: TGTGCCAGCAGTTTATTTGGTGCGGGACAGGGTCGTGAGCAGTTCTTC. Translation: CASSLFGAGQGREQFF.

The sample holds many counts of this clonotype. V usage is TRBV6-1 and J usage is TRBJ2-2; 7 bases match TRBD1. The CDR3 consists of 16 residues. Germline CDR1 MNHNS, CDR2 SASEGT. Trimming removed 6 bases from V and 2 bases from J; junction bases left unmatched: 9. DNA for the CDR3: TGTGCCAGCAGGCCCAACCGGGACAGCAACACCGGGGAGCTGTTTTTT. Translated, it gives CASRPNRDSNTGELFF.

This clonotype has a count of ten or more. The chain carries TRBV20-1 and TRBJ2-7; 7 bases map to TRBD1. From germline, CDR1 is DFQATT and CDR2 SNEGSKA (reference sequence). CDR3 length: 13 residues. Unmatched junction bases numbered 2, after V lost 3 bases and J lost 0 bases. CDR3: CSARTGFSYEQYF. CDR3 DNA: TGCAGTGCTAGGACAGGGTTCTCCTACGAGCAGTACTTC.

This clonotype was counted many times. The chain couples TRBV20-1 to TRBJ2-5, with 7 bases aligning to TRBD2. J was trimmed by 7 bases and V by 2 bases; bases with no gene match: 13. Germline values: CDR1 DFQATT, CDR2 SNEGSKA (reference sequence). The CDR3 sequence is 15 residues long. The CDR3, as DNA: TGCAGTGCTAGATCCCTAGCGGAAGTTCCTGTGACCCAGTACTTC. Protein: CSARSLAEVPVTQYF.

This chain joins TRBV24-1 and TRBJ2-3; the match to TRBD1 covers 7 bases. Losses at the gene ends were 5 bases for V and 1 base for J; bases not matched to a gene: 8. This CDR3 comprises 16 residues. CDR1 and CDR2 from the germline V gene are KGHDR and SFDVKD. CDR3 bases: TGTGCCACCAGTGGGGGACAGAAATCAGGCACAGATACGCAGTATTTT. As protein: CATSGGQKSGTDTQYF.

The V gene is TRBV28, the J gene TRBJ2-7; weak D call: TRBD2 (6 bases). Germline V lookup: CDR1 MDHEN, CDR2 SYDVKM. CDR3 length: 15 residues. V lost 6 bases to trimming and J lost 2 bases, with 17 bases between them. This CDR3 is CASSRPRTGAYEQYF. In DNA form, the CDR3 reads TGTGCCAGCAGCCGACCTCGGACGGGAGCCTACGAGCAGTACTTC.

The chain recombines TRBV9 with TRBJ1-6; possible D gene TRBD1, 6 bases. V was clipped by 3 bases and J by 4 bases, with 14 bases between them. The germline V gene encodes CDR1 SGDLS and CDR2 YYNGEE. CDR3 length: 16 residues. The CDR3 DNA sequence: TGTGCCAGCAGCGACCAAACAGGGTATTATAATTCACCCCTCCACTTT. It yields the protein CASSDQTGYYNSPLHF.